Listed below are T cell receptor beta chains from one sample, sequenced in a study of T cell responses to AZD1222 COVID-19 vaccine. Profiled with immunoSEQ multiplex PCR; TCRdb holds only in-frame clones, not every one. Of 95,000 to 100,000 clones listed, roughly nine tenths were seen once; the top ten hold 1% to 1.5%. The sample was peripheral blood, taken on day 0 of AZD1222 vaccination. The source is an adult in good health. Both conserved end residues are part of each CDR3. A D gene is named only where the DNA matches it firmly. Not all rows give a size; the values are once, few, many and, for expanded clones, a class.

cdr3_length	d_call	j_call	clone_size	v_call	cdr3_nt	cdr3_aa
18	.	TRBJ1-5	.	TRBV4-1	TGCGCCAGCAGCCAAGATCCAGCGGGGGCATATGGCAATCAGCCCCAGCATTTT	CASSQDPAGAYGNQPQHF
12	.	TRBJ2-1	.	TRBV11-1	TGTGCCAGCAGGACAGGAAACAATGAGCAGTTCTTC	CASRTGNNEQFF
14	.	TRBJ1-1	.	TRBV7-2	TGTGCCAGCAGCTTAACAGTCATGAACACTGAAGCTTTCTTT	CASSLTVMNTEAFF
16	.	TRBJ2-1	.	TRBV19	TGTGCCAGTAGTTCCCCGGAGGGGGCCCCCTACAATGAGCAGTTCTTC	CASSSPEGAPYNEQFF
15	.	TRBJ1-2	.	TRBV2	TGTGCCACCTCAAGGGTGGGGGCCCCTAACTATGGCTACACCTTC	CATSRVGAPNYGYTF
14	.	TRBJ1-4	.	TRBV27	TGTGCCAGCAGTTTAGGGGGGGTTAATGAAAAACTGTTTTTT	CASSLGGVNEKLFF
13	TRBD2	TRBJ2-1	.	TRBV7-9	TGTGCCAGCAGCTCCGGACTAGCCCATGAGCAGTTCTTC	CASSSGLAHEQFF
11	TRBD1	TRBJ1-5	.	TRBV6-2/TRBV6-3	TGTGCCAGCAGTCACAGGGGGCCCCAGCATTTT	CASSHRGPQHF
14	.	TRBJ2-6	.	TRBV3-1/TRBV3-2	TGTGCCAGCAGCCAATCCACAGTCCGCAACGTCCTGACTTTC	CASSQSTVRNVLTF
15	.	TRBJ1-1	.	TRBV19	TGTGCCAGTAGTTGGGGCCCAGAAATGAACACTGAAGCTTTCTTT	CASSWGPEMNTEAFF
14	.	TRBJ2-5	.	TRBV9	TGTGCCAGCAGCGTAGGCGCTAGCCAAGAGACCCAGTACTTC	CASSVGASQETQYF
14	.	TRBJ1-1	.	TRBV19	TGTGCCAGTAGTATCACAGGGACGAGAACTGAAGCTTTCTTT	CASSITGTRTEAFF
12	.	TRBJ1-1	.	TRBV29-1	TGCAGCGTTGCAGGGAGAGGCACTGAAGCTTTCTTT	CSVAGRGTEAFF
16	.	TRBJ1-2	once	TRBV9	TGTGCCAGCAGCGTAGGGGGGCGGGTGAGCGGGTCTGGCTACACCTTC	CASSVGGRVSGSGYTF
14	TRBD1	TRBJ2-7	.	TRBV15	TGTGCCACCAGCCGCGCAGGGGGTCCCTACGAGCAGTACTTC	CATSRAGGPYEQYF
11	.	TRBJ1-2	.	TRBV20-1	TGCAGTGCAGGAGGCAACTATGGCTACACCTTC	CSAGGNYGYTF
15	.	TRBJ2-5	.	TRBV9	TGTGCCAGCAGCGTAGATGGTGGGCACCAAGAGACCCAGTACTTC	CASSVDGGHQETQYF
13	.	TRBJ1-2	.	TRBV12-3/TRBV12-4	TGTGCCAGCAGCCGTGGACGAACCTATGGCTACACCTTC	CASSRGRTYGYTF
13	.	TRBJ1-2	.	TRBV4-1	TGCGCCAGCAGCCAAGGATGGCCAGGGGGCTACACCTTC	CASSQGWPGGYTF
15	.	TRBJ2-6	.	TRBV4-1	TGCGCCAGCAGCCACACCCTCGCTGGGGCCAACGTCCTGACTTTC	CASSHTLAGANVLTF
14	TRBD2	TRBJ2-7	.	TRBV5-1	TGCGCCAGCAGCTGGGAGGGGAGCTCCTACGAGCAGTACTTC	CASSWEGSSYEQYF
13	.	TRBJ2-5	.	TRBV11-1	TGTGCCAGCAGCCTCATGGACAGTCAGACCCAGTACTTC	CASSLMDSQTQYF
17	.	TRBJ1-6	.	TRBV5-6	TGTGCCAGCAGCTTTGGGGGACCAGGGTCCTTTAATTCACCCCTCCACTTT	CASSFGGPGSFNSPLHF